These T cell receptor beta chains were read from a single sample in a study of cytomegalovirus exposure and HLA in healthy donors. Only in-frame clones appear in the TCRdb table, and some are missing; sequencing was by immunoSEQ multiplex PCR. The data show roughly 110,000 clones, with more than 65% seen just once and about 2.2% held by the top ten. The material sequenced was PBMCs. These receptors all stem from a man aged 30-40 years in good health and CMV-seronegative. Both conserved end residues are trimmed from each CDR3.

CDR3 protein	V gene	J gene
ASSELNRDRGSPTEAF	TRBV6-1	TRBJ1-1
ASSQPGLEAF	TRBV9	TRBJ1-1
ASRGQGSAYEQY	TRBV6-5	TRBJ2-7
ASKIAEQSYEQY	TRBV6-4	TRBJ2-7
ASAQASDTQY	TRBV9	TRBJ2-3
ASSPGQGNYGYT	TRBV5-1	TRBJ1-2
SARERDTQY	TRBV20-1	TRBJ2-3
ASSLENRGAYEQY	TRBV5-4	TRBJ2-7
SVTGTSTDTQY	TRBV29-1	TRBJ2-3
ASSQVLRVELF	TRBV4-1	TRBJ2-2
ASRLAGGPSETQY	TRBV5-4	TRBJ2-5
AISEGPGSNSGANVLT	TRBV10-3	TRBJ2-6
ASIGDTGELF	TRBV5-1	TRBJ2-2
ASRLDRAF	TRBV19	TRBJ1-1
ASSPTLGQGRNEQF	TRBV28	TRBJ2-1
SASRGNEQF	TRBV20-1	TRBJ2-1
ASSQDPEANYGYT	TRBV4-1	TRBJ1-2
ASSLAGDRNGYT	TRBV5-6	TRBJ1-2
ASSEPQGIGARYIQY	TRBV25-1	TRBJ2-4
SVEAESGGALYEQY	TRBV29-1	TRBJ2-7
ASSPRGGEETQY	TRBV13	TRBJ2-5
ASSAGYEQY	TRBV9	TRBJ2-7
ASSLDTGPYEQY	TRBV7-9	TRBJ2-7
ASSPRASGYNEQF	TRBV6-1	TRBJ2-1
ASSVQSNQPQH	TRBV6-4	TRBJ1-5
ASSGQGHEQY	TRBV11-2	TRBJ2-7
ASSSGLAGRKNIQY	TRBV28	TRBJ2-4
ASSHGLYGDTEAF	TRBV11-3	TRBJ1-1
ASRPGQGRDEKLF	TRBV10-2	TRBJ1-4
ASLPRGRDRGRESYGYT	TRBV28	TRBJ1-2
ASSWEGTQY	TRBV6-5	TRBJ2-3
ASSDGVRYGYT	TRBV6-1	TRBJ1-2
ASSLDSPRNYGYT	TRBV11-2	TRBJ1-2
ASSPRNQGTNYGYT	TRBV11-2	TRBJ1-2
ASSPGTSYNEQF	TRBV14	TRBJ2-1
ASSQPTTGVYGYT	TRBV4-1	TRBJ1-2
SANPAAYT	TRBV20-1	TRBJ1-2
ASSSLIASSYNEQF	TRBV28	TRBJ2-1
ASSEADGTGGFGYT	TRBV6-1	TRBJ1-2
ASGLDYRAEAF	TRBV12-5	TRBJ1-1
ASSYTGELF	TRBV2	TRBJ2-2
SAREETAQY	TRBV20-1	TRBJ2-3
ASSQEDRRTTVNEKLF	TRBV4-1	TRBJ1-4
SALDLLGYNEQF	TRBV29-1	TRBJ2-1
ASSLDSMETQY	TRBV11-2	TRBJ2-5
ASSPTQGAGELF	TRBV18	TRBJ2-2
ASSQVGTSVNEQF	TRBV4-2	TRBJ2-1
ASSVGGRNQPQH	TRBV9	TRBJ1-5
ASSDSHGGANEQF	TRBV6-4	TRBJ2-1